These 18 T cell receptor beta chains were all obtained from the same sample, sequenced in a study of a mutant IDH1 vaccine in newly diagnosed glioma. Using immunoSEQ multiplex PCR, the repertoire was profiled, and TCRdb retains in-frame clones only, with some absent. The sample lists around 78,000 clones; roughly nine tenths were seen once. What these receptors recognize is not known. Time point reported: week 5, during vaccination. Every single dose of the vaccine, 300 ug of mutant IDH1 20-mer peptide, came with topical imiquimod. The sample in question was PBMCs, obtained from a glioma patient whose treatment included an IDH1 peptide vaccine. The receptor source for this set is a woman aged 45-65 years with glioma.

V usage is TRBV10-3 and J usage is TRBJ1-3; tentatively, D is TRBD1 (5 bases). V gave up 0 bases and J gave up 4 bases, with 7 bases separating them. This CDR3 comprises 14 residues. The germline CDR1 and CDR2 sequences are ENHRY and SYGVKD. This CDR3 is CAISESGTGNTIYF. The DNA for the CDR3 is TGTGCCATCAGTGAGTCTGGGACGGGAAACACCATATATTTT.

The chain joins TRBV4-1 to TRBJ1-1, with D hard to call. V lost 0 bases and J 8 bases, leaving 22 bases between the germline ends. The CDR3 length is 17 residues. Germline V lookup: CDR1 MGHRA, CDR2 YSYEKL. The CDR3 DNA reads TGCGCCAGCAGCCAAGAATCCCCAGTCGCCCAGCCAAGGGAAGCTTTCTTT. Protein: CASSQESPVAQPREAFF.

The genes are TRBV7-9 and TRBJ2-7; D is possibly TRBD1 (6 bases). The CDR3 loop spans 15 amino acids. Trimming cost V 4 bases and J 2 bases, with 15 bases left between them. CDR1 and CDR2 from the germline V gene are SEHNR and FQNEAQ (reference sequence). CDR3 residues: CASSSLDSPAYEQYF. DNA for the CDR3: TGTGCCAGCAGCTCACTGGACAGCCCTGCCTACGAGCAGTACTTC.

The V gene is TRBV7-3, the J gene TRBJ2-1; TRBD2 aligns across 11 bases. The germline V gene has CDR1 SGHTA and CDR2 FQGTGA. This CDR3 has 16 residues. The J segment lost 7 bases and the V segment lost 4 bases, leaving 9 bases of the junction unmatched. The DNA of the CDR3 is TGTGCCAGCAGCTCCTCGGGGTCTAGCGGGAGGAATGAGCAGTTCTTC. It specifies CASSSSGSSGRNEQFF.

This chain connects TRBV7-6 to TRBJ2-1, with 9 bases fitting TRBD2. The CDR3 runs to 13 residues. V gave up 3 bases and J gave up 12 bases; unmatched junction bases: 6. Germline lookup yields CDR1 SGHVS and CDR2 FNYEAQ. Here the CDR3 reads CASSLGLAFGQFF. As DNA, the CDR3 is TGTGCCAGCAGCTTGGGACTAGCTTTTGGGCAGTTCTTC.

This clone was counted only a few times. The genes are TRBV30 and TRBJ1-2, with unresolved D. This CDR3 has 11 residues. Germline CDR1 GTSNPN, CDR2 SVGIG (reference sequence). V was shortened by 0 bases and J by 13 bases, with 12 bases between the two germline ends. CDR3 residues: CAWSVGRHPTF. In DNA form, the CDR3 reads TGTGCCTGGAGTGTTGGGAGACACCCCACCTTC.

The V gene is TRBV4-1, the J gene TRBJ1-1; TRBD1 agrees at 8 bases. CDR3 size: 14 residues. V trimming: 6 bases; J trimming: 1 base; junction bases outside the gene matches: 4. In germline, CDR1 is MGHRA, CDR2 YSYEKL. The CDR3 loop reads CASRLGQENTEAFF. CDR3 nucleotide sequence: TGCGCCAGCAGGCTGGGACAGGAGAACACTGAAGCTTTCTTT.

The genes are TRBV28 and TRBJ2-7; TRBD2 aligns across 8 bases. V trimming: 6 bases; J trimming: 3 bases; junction bases outside the gene matches: 10. Germline CDR1 and CDR2: MDHEN and SYDVKM. The CDR3 extends over 15 amino acids. CDR3 nucleotides: TGTGCCAGCAGCACGCGGGGGGAGGGCCGCTACGAGCAGTACTTC. Translated: CASSTRGEGRYEQYF. Filled out from reference TRBV28 and TRBJ2-7, the complete variable domain reads DVKVTQSSRYLVKRTGEKVFLECVQDMDHENMFWYRQDPGLGLRLIYFSYDVKMKEKGDIPEGYSVSREKKERFSLILESASTNQTSMYLCASSTRGEGRYEQYFGPGTRLTVT.

The V gene is TRBV7-8, the J gene TRBJ1-1; 10 bases align to TRBD1. The V gene end was trimmed by 5 bases and the J gene end by 3 bases; junction bases not matched to a gene: 9. This CDR3 contains 16 residues. Looked up from germline, CDR1 is SGHVS and CDR2 is FQNEAQ. For the CDR3, the DNA is TGTGCCAGCAGCGCCGGGACAGGGGTGGTGTACACTGAAGCTTTCTTT. Translated, it gives CASSAGTGVVYTEAFF.

The chain has TRBV4-1 and TRBJ1-4; 7 nucleotides agree with TRBD1. Germline values: CDR1 MGHRA, CDR2 YSYEKL. This CDR3 contains 14 residues. With V trimmed by 3 bases and J by 8 bases, 6 bases remained unmatched. The CDR3 protein is CASSHSQGGEKLFF. DNA for the CDR3: TGCGCCAGCAGCCATTCGCAGGGGGGGGAAAAACTGTTTTTT.

The rearrangement links TRBV11-2 to TRBJ2-7, with no clear D. Germline-derived CDR1 and CDR2 are SGHAT and FQNNGV. The CDR3 loop spans 13 amino acids. With 1 base removed from V and 3 bases from J, the gap between germline ends came to 7 bases. CDR3 sequence (DNA): TGTGCCAGCAGCTTAGCGGCGGACTACGAGCAGTACTTC. Encoded protein: CASSLAADYEQYF.

This sequence joins TRBV29-1 and TRBJ2-7; D is perhaps TRBD2 (6 bases). The CDR3 has 14 residues. Germline assignment: CDR1 SQVTM and CDR2 ANQGSEA. Trimming pared 3 bases from V and 2 bases from J, leaving 14 bases between. The CDR3 region is CSVDLGGKTYEQYF. CDR3 DNA: TGCAGCGTTGATTTAGGCGGGAAAACCTACGAGCAGTACTTC.

Remarks on this clone: One end of the junction is discordant with germline, which a read error may explain. Other DNA sequences of this sample code for an identical CDR3. This chain links TRBV2 with TRBJ2-7, with a weak D call TRBD2 (6 bases). This CDR3 has 10 residues. CDR1 is SNHLY and CDR2 is FYNNEI in the germline V gene. The CDR3 DNA sequence: TGTGCCAGCGGTGGCGGGGCCCATAACTTC. Translating gives CASGGGAHNF.

Written as DNA, the CDR3 is TGCGCCAGCAGGCAGACGGTTCCATCCTACGAGCAGTACTTC. Amino acid sequence: CASRQTVPSYEQYF. This chain joins TRBV23-1 and TRBJ2-7, with no clear D. TRBV23-1 has ORF status, its function being uncertain. Deletions cut 6 bases from V and 1 base from J, with 13 bases between. This CDR3 spans 14 amino acids.

The genes are TRBV27 and TRBJ1-5; the D is unclear. Trimming pared 3 bases from V and 9 bases from J, leaving 18 bases between. The CDR3 is made up of 15 amino acids. Germline values: CDR1 MNHEY, CDR2 SMNVEV (reference sequence). The CDR3 here is CASSLLPDSMGPQHF. CDR3 DNA: TGTGCCAGCAGTTTGTTACCGGACTCCATGGGGCCCCAGCATTTT.

This clone was seen only once. The chain recombines TRBV19 with TRBJ2-1; D gene ambiguous. The CDR3 runs to 15 residues. Germline V CDR1 and CDR2: LNHDA, SQIVND (reference sequence). V was pared by 6 bases and J by 10 bases, with 22 bases between. The CDR3 spells CASRRRGAPVWEQFF. The CDR3 bases are TGTGCCAGTAGAAGGCGCGGCGCCCCGGTTTGGGAGCAGTTCTTC.

The chain combines TRBV19 with TRBJ2-3; 9 bases fit TRBD2. J lost 6 bases, V lost 7 bases, and 8 bases had no gene match. This CDR3 has 14 amino acids. Germline CDR1 and CDR2: LNHDA and SQIVND (reference sequence). DNA for the CDR3: TGTGCCAGTATTCAAGCGGGAGGATACGATACGCAGTATTTT. Amino acid sequence: CASIQAGGYDTQYF.

This chain links TRBV6-6 with TRBJ1-2; D uncertain. Trimming removed 2 bases from V and 0 bases from J, with 13 bases in between. CDR1 is MNHNY and CDR2 is SVGAGI in the germline V gene (reference sequence). CDR3 size: 16 residues. The CDR3 sequence is CASSYGYGRTNYGYTF. DNA of the CDR3: TGTGCCAGCAGTTACGGGTATGGGAGGACTAACTATGGCTACACCTTC.